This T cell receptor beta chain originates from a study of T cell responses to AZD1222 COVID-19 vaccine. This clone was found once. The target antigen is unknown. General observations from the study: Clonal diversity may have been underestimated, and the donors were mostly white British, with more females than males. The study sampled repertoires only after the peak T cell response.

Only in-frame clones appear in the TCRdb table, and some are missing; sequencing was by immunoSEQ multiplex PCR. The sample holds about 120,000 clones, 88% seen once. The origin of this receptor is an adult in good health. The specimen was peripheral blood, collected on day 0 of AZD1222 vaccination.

For the CDR3, the DNA is TGTGCCTCCGGACAGATTTTCCAGCCCCAGCATTTT. The encoded protein is CASGQIFQPQHF. The chain recombines TRBV19 with TRBJ1-5, with D tentatively TRBD1 (6 bases). Germline V gene sequence: CDR1 LNHDA, CDR2 SQIVND (reference sequence). Trimming removed 11 bases from V and 7 bases from J, with 15 bases in between. This CDR3 spans 12 amino acids.